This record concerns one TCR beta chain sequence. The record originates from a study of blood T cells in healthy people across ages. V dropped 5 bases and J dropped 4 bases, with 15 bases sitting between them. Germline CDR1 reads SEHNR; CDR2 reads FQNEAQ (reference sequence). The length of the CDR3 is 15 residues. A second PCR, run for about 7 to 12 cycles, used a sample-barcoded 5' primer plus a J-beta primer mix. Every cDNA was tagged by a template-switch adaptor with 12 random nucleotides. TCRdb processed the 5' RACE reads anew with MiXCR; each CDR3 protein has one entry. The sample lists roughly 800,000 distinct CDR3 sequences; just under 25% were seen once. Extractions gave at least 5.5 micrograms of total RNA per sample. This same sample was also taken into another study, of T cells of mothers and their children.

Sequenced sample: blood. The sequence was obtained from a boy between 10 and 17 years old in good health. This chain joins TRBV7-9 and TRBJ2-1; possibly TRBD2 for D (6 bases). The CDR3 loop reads CASSPRDLQYNEQFF. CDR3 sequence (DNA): TGTGCCAGCAGCCCCCGGGACTTGCAATACAATGAGCAGTTCTTC.